These 23 T cell receptor beta chains were all obtained from the same sample, sequenced in a study of OX40 agonist ivuxolimab in advanced cancers. Only in-frame clones appear in the TCRdb table, and some are missing; sequencing was by immunoSEQ multiplex PCR. Among about 66,000 clones listed, 91% were seen once. Sample: CD4+ or CD8+ T cells sorted from blood, taken in a trial of the OX40 agonist ivuxolimab. These receptors were taken from an adult with an advanced solid tumor such as melanoma, head and neck, liver or kidney cancer.

V is TRBV6-5 and J is TRBJ1-1, with no clear D. The CDR3 runs 11 residues. V was pared by 7 bases and J by 0 bases, with 3 bases between. Per germline, CDR1 MNHEY and CDR2 SVGAGI. The chain's CDR3 is CASILNTEAFF. For the CDR3, the DNA is TGTGCCAGCATTTTGAACACTGAAGCTTTCTTT.

As to this clone: The junction departs from germline at one end; a sequencing error may be responsible. As DNA, the CDR3 is TGTGCTAGCAGCAGCGACAGGACGGGGGAGACCCAGTACTTC. This encodes CASSSDRTGETQYF. The chain is built from TRBV7-7 and TRBJ2-5; tentative D call: TRBD1 (6 bases). CDR3 length: 14 amino acids. The germline gives CDR1 SSHAT, CDR2 FNYEAQ (reference sequence).

The chain recombines TRBV7-2 with TRBJ2-1, with TRBD2 identical over 11 bases. Germline lookup yields CDR1 SGHTA and CDR2 FQGNSA. The CDR3 is made up of 15 amino acids. The junction had 5 bases not matched to a gene; V was cut back by 1 base and J by 9 bases. CDR3 protein: CASSLEVAGGLEQFF. The DNA for the CDR3 is TGTGCCAGCAGCTTAGAGGTAGCGGGAGGGCTTGAGCAGTTCTTC.

The genes are TRBV10-3 and TRBJ2-1; 9 bases map to TRBD1. The CDR3 length is 16 residues. V was pared by 8 bases and J by 1 base, with 9 bases of the junction left unmatched. CDR1 is ENHRY, CDR2 SYGVKD, per germline. The CDR3: CAIGQGLAGSYNEQFF. DNA of the CDR3: TGTGCCATCGGACAGGGGCTCGCTGGGTCCTACAATGAGCAGTTCTTC.

The chain is built from TRBV6-6 and TRBJ1-2; D remains ambiguous. Germline loops: CDR1 MNHNY, CDR2 SVGAGI (reference sequence). Deletions cut 6 bases from V and 3 bases from J, with 5 bases between. This CDR3 has 11 amino acids. For the CDR3, the DNA is TGTGCCAGCAGGCAGGACTATGGCTACACCTTC. Translation: CASRQDYGYTF.

This chain connects TRBV19 to TRBJ2-7, with 9 bases matching TRBD1. There are 15 residues in the CDR3. Looked up from germline, CDR1 is LNHDA and CDR2 is SQIVND (reference sequence). The V gene end was trimmed by 6 bases and the J gene end by 6 bases; junction bases not matched to a gene: 12. Here the CDR3 reads CASRGQGLSPGEQYF. CDR3 coding DNA: TGTGCCAGTAGGGGACAGGGCCTATCCCCCGGCGAGCAGTACTTC. The variable domain in full, completed from reference TRBV19 and TRBJ2-7, reads DGGITQSPKYLFRKEGQNVTLSCEQNLNHDAMYWYRQDPGQGLRLIYYSQIVNDFQKGDIAEGYSVSREKKESFPLTVTSAQKNPTAFYLCASRGQGLSPGEQYFGPGTRLTVT.

This clone was counted a few times. The V call is TRBV18, the J call TRBJ1-4, with D maybe TRBD1 (6 bases). Between the trimmed V and J ends, which lost 5 bases and 11 bases, there was a span of 12 bases. Looked up from germline, CDR1 is KGHSH and CDR2 is LQKENI. This CDR3 has 12 amino acids. The DNA for the CDR3 is TGTGCCAGCTCAGACAGGAGCGATAAACTGTTTTTT. Amino acid sequence: CASSDRSDKLFF. The full variable domain, its missing parts supplied by reference TRBV18 and TRBJ1-4, is NAGVMQNPRHLVRRRGQEARLRCSPMKGHSHVYWYRQLPEEGLKFMVYLQKENIIDESGMPKERFSAEFPKEGPSILRIQQVVRGDSAAYFCASSDRSDKLFFGSGTQLSVL.

The rearrangement uses TRBV19 and TRBJ1-2, with D tentatively TRBD1 (5 bases). The CDR3 has 14 residues. The germline V and J ends were trimmed by 3 bases and 2 bases, with 10 bases remaining between them. Germline V gene lookup returns CDR1 LNHDA and CDR2 SQIVND (reference sequence). CDR3 coding DNA: TGTGCCAGTAGTATCGGGGCAGGAAACTATGGCTACACCTTC. This sequence encodes CASSIGAGNYGYTF. Full variable domain (missing parts from reference TRBV19 and TRBJ1-2): DGGITQSPKYLFRKEGQNVTLSCEQNLNHDAMYWYRQDPGQGLRLIYYSQIVNDFQKGDIAEGYSVSREKKESFPLTVTSAQKNPTAFYLCASSIGAGNYGYTFGSGTRLTVV.

The chain combines TRBV4-2 with TRBJ1-4, with D possibly TRBD1 on 6 matching bases. Trimming removed 2 bases from V and 8 bases from J, with 15 bases in between. The CDR3 contains 15 residues. Germline V CDR1 and CDR2: LGHNA, YNFKEQ. CDR3 bases: TGTGCCAGCAGCCAACAGGGGCCCGGGCGGGAAAAACTGTTTTTT. This gives the protein CASSQQGPGREKLFF.

The gene calls are TRBV7-9 and TRBJ1-5; tentative D call: TRBD1 (5 bases). The CDR3 length is 14 residues. The V gene lost 1 base and the J gene lost 4 bases, with 8 bases spanning the gap. Germline lookup yields CDR1 SEHNR and CDR2 FQNEAQ (reference sequence). CDR3 sequence: CASSLVTDNQPQHF. CDR3 bases: TGTGCCAGCAGCTTAGTGACAGATAATCAGCCCCAGCATTTT.

CDR3: CASSFSPQETQYF. The CDR3 DNA is TGTGCCAGCAGCTTTTCGCCCCAAGAGACCCAGTACTTC. J is TRBJ2-5 and V is TRBV5-6; no reliable D call. V gave up 2 bases and J gave up 1 base, with 6 bases separating them. The germline V gene encodes CDR1 SGHDT and CDR2 YYEEEE. The CDR3 covers 13 residues.

The chain joins TRBV5-8 to TRBJ2-3; maybe TRBD2 (6 bases). V lost 0 bases to trimming and J lost 2 bases, with 13 bases between them. CDR3 length: 16 residues. Germline CDR1 SGHTS, CDR2 YDEGEE. The CDR3 sequence: CASSLARLDLTDTQYF. The CDR3 DNA reads as TGTGCCAGCAGCTTGGCCAGACTAGATCTCACAGATACGCAGTATTTT.

J is TRBJ2-7 and V is TRBV6-5; tentative D call: TRBD1 (5 bases). Trimming pared 0 bases from V and 2 bases from J, leaving 11 bases between. Per germline, CDR1 MNHEY and CDR2 SVGAGI. The CDR3 loop spans 15 amino acids. The CDR3 sequence is CASSYSYRTTYEQYF. The CDR3 DNA reads TGTGCCAGCAGTTACTCATACAGGACCACCTACGAGCAGTACTTC.

The chain couples TRBV6-6 to TRBJ2-7; 9 bases are a match to TRBD1. Per the germline V gene, CDR1 is MNHNY and CDR2 is SVGAGI (reference sequence). This CDR3 contains 16 residues. After removal of 0 bases from V and 0 bases from J, the junction contained 3 bases not matched to a gene. In DNA form, the CDR3 reads TGTGCCAGCAGTTACTCGAGGGACAGGGCCTCCTACGAGCAGTACTTC. It translates to CASSYSRDRASYEQYF.

The chain employs TRBV6-1 and TRBJ2-3; 10 positions agree with TRBD1. Germline trimming cut 6 bases from V and 7 bases from J; bases unmatched to any gene: 4. Germline CDR1 reads MNHNS; CDR2 reads SASEGT. The CDR3 extends over 13 amino acids. The CDR3 bases are TGTGCCAGCAGAAGGACAGGGGGAAATACGCAGTATTTT. Translating it yields CASRRTGGNTQYF.

The rearrangement uses TRBV5-4 and TRBJ1-4; 8 bases align to TRBD1. The germline V gene has CDR1 SGHNT and CDR2 YYREEE (reference sequence). CDR3 length: 15 residues. With 4 bases clipped from V and 8 bases from J, the junction kept 10 bases outside the gene matches. CDR3 region: CASSRRTGNLEKLFF. In DNA form, the CDR3 reads TGTGCCAGCAGCAGGAGGACAGGGAATTTAGAAAAACTGTTTTTT. Filled out from reference TRBV5-4 and TRBJ1-4, the complete variable domain reads ETGVTQSPTHLIKTRGQQVTLRCSSQSGHNTVSWYQQALGQGPQFIFQYYREEENGRGNFPPRFSGLQFPNYSSELNVNALELDDSALYLCASSRRTGNLEKLFFGSGTQLSVL.

The chain combines TRBV19 with TRBJ2-3; 14 nucleotides align to TRBD2. Trimming removed 3 bases from V and 5 bases from J; junction bases left unmatched: 4. CDR3 size: 16 residues. Germline V gene lookup returns CDR1 LNHDA and CDR2 SQIVND (reference sequence). The CDR3 DNA follows: TGTGCCAGTAGTATGACTAGCGGGAGGGCCGTAGATACGCAGTATTTT. It encodes CASSMTSGRAVDTQYF.

The chain is built from TRBV9 and TRBJ1-4, with TRBD1 as a possible D gene (6 bases). V lost 3 bases and J 5 bases, leaving 17 bases between the germline ends. The CDR3 is 16 residues long. Germline lookup yields CDR1 SGDLS and CDR2 YYNGEE. The CDR3 region is CASSAGRTVKNEKLFF. As DNA, the CDR3 is TGTGCCAGCAGCGCTGGACGGACAGTGAAAAATGAAAAACTGTTTTTT. The full variable domain, rest sourced from reference TRBV9 and TRBJ1-4, is DSGVTQTPKHLITATGQRVTLRCSPRSGDLSVYWYQQSLDQGLQFLIQYYNGEERAKGNILERFSAQQFPDLHSELNLSSLELGDSALYFCASSAGRTVKNEKLFFGSGTQLSVL.

The chain links TRBV7-9 to TRBJ2-7; 8 nucleotides agree with TRBD2. Per germline, CDR1 SEHNR and CDR2 FQNEAQ (reference sequence). J gave up 3 bases and V 3 bases, and 4 bases lay outside the gene matches. The CDR3 has 14 amino acids. As DNA, the CDR3 is TGTGCCAGCAGCTTCGGGAGGGCCGACTACGAGCAGTACTTC. This codes for CASSFGRADYEQYF.

The chain employs TRBV28 and TRBJ2-7; a possible D gene is TRBD2 (5 bases). The CDR3 is made up of 14 amino acids. V dropped 5 bases and J dropped 3 bases, with 14 bases sitting between them. The germline V gene has CDR1 MDHEN and CDR2 SYDVKM. The CDR3 is CASSVESRGYEQYF. CDR3 nucleotides: TGTGCCAGCAGTGTCGAGTCCCGGGGCTACGAGCAGTACTTC.

This chain links TRBV2 with TRBJ2-5, with D possibly matching TRBD2 (5 bases). The V end was cut by 6 bases, the J end by 2 bases, with 13 bases between. CDR1 SNHLY and CDR2 FYNNEI come from the germline V gene. This CDR3 contains 14 residues. CDR3 sequence (DNA): TGTGCCAGCAGGACAAGCGGTACACAAGAGACCCAGTACTTC. Translation gives CASRTSGTQETQYF.

To note about this clone: Relative to the germline gene, one junction end is altered; a read error may explain this. The genes are TRBV28 and TRBJ2-1; D is uncertain. Germline V gives CDR1 MDHEN, CDR2 SYDVKM. The CDR3 sequence is 11 residues long. CDR3 amino acids: CVCSDYNEQFF. The CDR3, as DNA: TGCGTCTGCTCGGACTACAATGAGCAGTTCTTC.

The rearrangement joins TRBV7-2 to TRBJ2-6; D remains unclear. CDR1 is SGHTA, CDR2 FQGNSA, per germline. The V and J ends lost 3 bases and 4 bases respectively, with 7 bases between them. The CDR3 sequence is 14 residues long. CDR3 nucleotide sequence: TGTGCCAGCAGCTTGGGCCTGGGGGCCAACGTCCTGACTTTC. As protein: CASSLGLGANVLTF.